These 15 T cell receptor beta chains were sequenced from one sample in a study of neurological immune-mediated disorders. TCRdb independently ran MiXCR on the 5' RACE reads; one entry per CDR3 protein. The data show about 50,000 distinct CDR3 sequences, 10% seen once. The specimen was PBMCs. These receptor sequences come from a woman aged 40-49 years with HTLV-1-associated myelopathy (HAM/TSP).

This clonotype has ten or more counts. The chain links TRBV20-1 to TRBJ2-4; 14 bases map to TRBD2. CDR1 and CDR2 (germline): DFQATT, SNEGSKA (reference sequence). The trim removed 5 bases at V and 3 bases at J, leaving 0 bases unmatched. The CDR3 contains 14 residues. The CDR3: CSAGTSGGKNIQYF. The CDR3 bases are TGCAGTGCTGGGACTAGCGGGGGCAAAAACATTCAGTACTTC.

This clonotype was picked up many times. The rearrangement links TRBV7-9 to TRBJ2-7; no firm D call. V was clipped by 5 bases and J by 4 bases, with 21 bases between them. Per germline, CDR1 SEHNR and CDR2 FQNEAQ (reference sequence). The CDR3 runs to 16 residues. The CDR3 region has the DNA TGTGCCAGCAGCCCCTCGAGGACGGATAAATTTTACGAGCAGTACTTC. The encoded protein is CASSPSRTDKFYEQYF. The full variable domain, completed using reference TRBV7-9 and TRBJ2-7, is DTGVSQNPRHKITKRGQNVTFRCDPISEHNRLYWYRQTLGQGPEFLTYFQNEAQLEKSRLLSDRFSAERPKGSFSTLEIQRTEQGDSAMYLCASSPSRTDKFYEQYFGPGTRLTVT.

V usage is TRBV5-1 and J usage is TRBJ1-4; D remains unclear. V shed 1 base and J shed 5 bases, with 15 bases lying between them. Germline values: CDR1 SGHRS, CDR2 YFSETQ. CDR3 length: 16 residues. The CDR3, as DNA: TGCGCCAGCAGCTTGTTAGGGAGCAGCATAAATGAAAAACTGTTTTTT. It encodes CASSLLGSSINEKLFF.

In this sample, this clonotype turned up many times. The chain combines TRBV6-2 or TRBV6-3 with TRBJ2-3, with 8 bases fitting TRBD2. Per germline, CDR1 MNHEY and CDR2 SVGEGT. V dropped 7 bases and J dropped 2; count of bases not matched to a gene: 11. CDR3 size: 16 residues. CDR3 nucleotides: TGTGCCAGCATCGAAGCGGGGGTAACTACCACAGATACGCAGTATTTT. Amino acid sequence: CASIEAGVTTTDTQYF.

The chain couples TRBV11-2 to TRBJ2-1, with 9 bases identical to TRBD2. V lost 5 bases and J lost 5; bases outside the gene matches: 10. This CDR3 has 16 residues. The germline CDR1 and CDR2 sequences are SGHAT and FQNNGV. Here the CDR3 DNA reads TGTGCCAGCAGCCTCTCAAGCGGGGGGCGCCACAATGAGCAGTTCTTC. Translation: CASSLSSGGRHNEQFF. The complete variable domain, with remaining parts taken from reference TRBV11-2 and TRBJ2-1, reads EAGVAQSPRYKIIEKRQSVAFWCNPISGHATLYWYQQILGQGPKLLIQFQNNGVVDDSQLPKDRFSAERLKGVDSTLKIQPAKLEDSAVYLCASSLSSGGRHNEQFFGPGTRLTVL.

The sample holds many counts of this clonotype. This chain's CDR3 is CASSYEDRGYGYTF. The CDR3 nucleotides are TGTGCCAGCAGTTACGAGGACAGGGGCTATGGCTACACCTTC. V gene TRBV6-2 or TRBV6-3 combines with J gene TRBJ1-2, with TRBD1 identical over 9 bases. Trimming at V came to 2 bases and at J to 4 bases, leaving 2 bases not matched to a gene. This CDR3 comprises 14 residues. Germline CDR1 MNHEY, CDR2 SVGEGT.

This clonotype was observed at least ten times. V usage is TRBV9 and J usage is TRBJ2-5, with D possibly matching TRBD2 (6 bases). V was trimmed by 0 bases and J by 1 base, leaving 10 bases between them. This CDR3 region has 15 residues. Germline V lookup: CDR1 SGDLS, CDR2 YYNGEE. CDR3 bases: TGTGCCAGCAGCGTAGCAGGGAGGCTCCAAGAGACCCAGTACTTC. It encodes CASSVAGRLQETQYF.

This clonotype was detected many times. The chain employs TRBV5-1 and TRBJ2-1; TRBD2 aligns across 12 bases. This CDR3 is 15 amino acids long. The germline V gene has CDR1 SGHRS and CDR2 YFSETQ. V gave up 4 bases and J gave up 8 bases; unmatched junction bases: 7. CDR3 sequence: CASSLYLAGGDEQFF. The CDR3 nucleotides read TGCGCCAGCAGCCTATACCTAGCGGGGGGGGATGAGCAGTTCTTC.

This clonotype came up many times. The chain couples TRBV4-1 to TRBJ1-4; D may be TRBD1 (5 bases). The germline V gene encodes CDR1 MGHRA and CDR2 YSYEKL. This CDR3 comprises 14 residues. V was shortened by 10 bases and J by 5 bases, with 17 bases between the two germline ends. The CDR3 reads CATQPGPRNEKLFF. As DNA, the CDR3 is TGCGCCACGCAACCGGGACCGAGGAATGAAAAACTGTTTTTT.

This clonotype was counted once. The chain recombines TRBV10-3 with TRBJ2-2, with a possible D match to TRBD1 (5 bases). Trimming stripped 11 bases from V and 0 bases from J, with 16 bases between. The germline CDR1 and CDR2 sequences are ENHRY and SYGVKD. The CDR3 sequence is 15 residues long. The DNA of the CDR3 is TGTGCCGTACAGGAACCAGACGCGAACACCGGGGAGCTGTTTTTT. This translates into CAVQEPDANTGELFF.

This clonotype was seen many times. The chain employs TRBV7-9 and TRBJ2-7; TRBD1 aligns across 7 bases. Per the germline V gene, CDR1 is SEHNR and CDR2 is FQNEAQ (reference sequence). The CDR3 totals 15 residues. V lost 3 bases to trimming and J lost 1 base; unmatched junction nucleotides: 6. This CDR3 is CASSLGDSRSYEQYF. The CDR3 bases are TGTGCCAGCAGCTTGGGGGACAGCCGGTCCTACGAGCAGTACTTC.

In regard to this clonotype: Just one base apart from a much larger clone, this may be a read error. The CDR3 DNA reads TGCGCCAGCAACCAAGATGGGATAAATCAGCCCCAGCATTTT. This encodes CASNQDGINQPQHF. This rearrangement joins TRBV4-3 to TRBJ1-5; no firm D call. This CDR3 is built from 14 residues. In germline, CDR1 is LGHNA, CDR2 YSLEER.

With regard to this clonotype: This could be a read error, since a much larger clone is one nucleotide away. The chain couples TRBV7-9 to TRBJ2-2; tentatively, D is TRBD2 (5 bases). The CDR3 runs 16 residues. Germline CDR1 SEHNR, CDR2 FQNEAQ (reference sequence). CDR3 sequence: CASSFPPEPNTGVLFF. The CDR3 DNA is TGTGCCAGCAGCTTTCCCCCCGAACCTAACACCGGGGTGCTGTTTTTT.

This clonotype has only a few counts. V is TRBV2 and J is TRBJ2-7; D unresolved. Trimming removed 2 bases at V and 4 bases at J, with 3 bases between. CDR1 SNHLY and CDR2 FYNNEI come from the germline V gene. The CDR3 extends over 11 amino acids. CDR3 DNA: TGTGCCAGCAGTGAAAATTACGAGCAGTACTTC. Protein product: CASSENYEQYF.

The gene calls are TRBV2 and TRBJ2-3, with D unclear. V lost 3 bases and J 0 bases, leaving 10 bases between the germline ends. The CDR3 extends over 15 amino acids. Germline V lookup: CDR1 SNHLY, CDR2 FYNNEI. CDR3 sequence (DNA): TGTGCCAGCAGTGAGGGGTGGGCTAGCACAGATACGCAGTATTTT. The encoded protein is CASSEGWASTDTQYF.